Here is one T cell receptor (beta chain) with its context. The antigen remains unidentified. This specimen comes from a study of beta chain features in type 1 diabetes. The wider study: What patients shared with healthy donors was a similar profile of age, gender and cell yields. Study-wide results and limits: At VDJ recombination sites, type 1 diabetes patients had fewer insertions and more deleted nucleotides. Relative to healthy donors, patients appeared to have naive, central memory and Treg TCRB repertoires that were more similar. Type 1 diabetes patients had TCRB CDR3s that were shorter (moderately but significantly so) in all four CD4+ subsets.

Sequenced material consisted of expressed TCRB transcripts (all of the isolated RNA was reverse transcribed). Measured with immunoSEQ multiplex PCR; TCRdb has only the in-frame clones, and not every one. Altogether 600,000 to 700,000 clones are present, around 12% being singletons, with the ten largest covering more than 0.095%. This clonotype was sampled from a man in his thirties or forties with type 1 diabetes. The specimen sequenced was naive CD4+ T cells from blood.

The DNA of the CDR3 is TGTGCCATCAGCCAGGGGTTGTCTGATGAGCAGTTCTTC. Translating it yields CAISQGLSDEQFF. V and J are TRBV10-3 and TRBJ2-1; D perhaps matches TRBD1 (6 bases). Germline V lookup: CDR1 ENHRY, CDR2 SYGVKD. V gave up 6 bases and J gave up 8 bases, with 14 bases separating them. This CDR3 contains 13 residues.